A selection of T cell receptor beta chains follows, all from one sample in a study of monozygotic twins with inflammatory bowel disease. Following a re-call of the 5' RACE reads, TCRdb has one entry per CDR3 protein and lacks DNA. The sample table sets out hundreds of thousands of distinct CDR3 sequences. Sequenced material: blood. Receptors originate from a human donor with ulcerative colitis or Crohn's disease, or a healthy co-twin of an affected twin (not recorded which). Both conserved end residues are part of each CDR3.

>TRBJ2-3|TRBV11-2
CASSSSGGTENVADTQYF
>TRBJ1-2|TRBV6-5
CASSSLNDPLDYF
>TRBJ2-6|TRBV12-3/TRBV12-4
CASSTTSGGASSGANVLTF
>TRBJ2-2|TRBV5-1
CASSPGTQNTGELFF
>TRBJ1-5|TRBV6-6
CASSQQVSNQPQHF
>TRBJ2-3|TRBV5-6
CASSNPRDSSTDTQYF
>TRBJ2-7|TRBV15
CATSRDSYEQYF
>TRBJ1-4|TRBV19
CASSTRQGNEKLFF
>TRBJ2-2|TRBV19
CASSIEGPGELFF
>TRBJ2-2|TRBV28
CASTFGGLNTGELFF
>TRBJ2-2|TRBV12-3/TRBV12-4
CASRYRVSTGELFF
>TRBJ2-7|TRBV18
CASSRPGPQYEQYF
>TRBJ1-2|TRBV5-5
CASSLGTGSLYGYTF
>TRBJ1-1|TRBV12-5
CASGSPDRMGRAFF
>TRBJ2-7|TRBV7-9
CASSFGSLSSYEQYF
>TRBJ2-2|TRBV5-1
CASKEGAGGNTGELFF